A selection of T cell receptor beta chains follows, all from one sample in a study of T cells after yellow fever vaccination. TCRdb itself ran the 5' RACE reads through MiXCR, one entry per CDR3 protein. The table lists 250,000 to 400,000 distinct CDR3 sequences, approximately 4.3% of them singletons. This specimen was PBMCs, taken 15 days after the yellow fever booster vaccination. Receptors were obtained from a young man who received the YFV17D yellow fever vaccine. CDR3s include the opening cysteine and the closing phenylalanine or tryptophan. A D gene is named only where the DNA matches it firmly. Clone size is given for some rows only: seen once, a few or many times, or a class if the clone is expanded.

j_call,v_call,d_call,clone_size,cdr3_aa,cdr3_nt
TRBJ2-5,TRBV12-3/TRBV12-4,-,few,CASMEGNQETQYF,TGTGCCAGCATGGAAGGAAACCAAGAGACCCAGTACTTC
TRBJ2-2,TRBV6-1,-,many,CASSETPAGTGELFF,TGTGCCAGCAGTGAAACCCCAGCCGGGACCGGGGAGCTGTTTTTT
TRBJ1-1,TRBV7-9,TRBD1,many,CASSLGQGVTEAFF,TGTGCCAGCAGCTTGGGACAGGGGGTCACTGAAGCTTTCTTT
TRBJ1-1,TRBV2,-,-,CASSVVGVWTPGGMNTEAFF,TGTGCCAGCAGTGTCGTAGGGGTTTGGACCCCGGGCGGTATGAACACTGAAGCTTTCTTT
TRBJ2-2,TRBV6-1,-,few,CASSDAGGELFF,TGTGCCAGCAGTGACGCAGGGGGGGAGCTGTTTTTT
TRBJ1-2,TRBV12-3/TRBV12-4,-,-,CASSQGWDGRGYTF,TGTGCCAGCAGCCAAGGGTGGGACGGCCGGGGCTACACCTTC
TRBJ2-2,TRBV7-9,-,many,CASRRSLVGELFF,TGTGCCAGCAGACGGTCCTTGGTCGGGGAGCTGTTTTTT
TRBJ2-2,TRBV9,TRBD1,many,CASSVGQGQNTGELFF,TGTGCCAGCAGCGTAGGACAGGGCCAGAACACCGGGGAGCTGTTTTTT
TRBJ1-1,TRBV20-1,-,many,CSARGQSDEAFF,TGCAGTGCTAGAGGACAGAGTGATGAAGCTTTCTTT
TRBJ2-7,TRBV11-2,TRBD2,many,CASSLNPSGGAGEQYF,TGTGCCAGCAGCTTGAACCCTAGCGGGGGGGCCGGTGAGCAGTACTTC
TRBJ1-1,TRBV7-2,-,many,CASSITGTNTEAFF,TGTGCCAGCAGCATCACTGGGACGAACACTGAAGCTTTCTTT
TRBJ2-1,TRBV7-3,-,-,CASSKISSSYNEQFF,TGTGCCAGCAGCAAAATATCGAGCTCCTACAATGAGCAGTTCTTC
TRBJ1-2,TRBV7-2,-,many,CASSPPGVDNGYTF,TGTGCCAGCAGCCCCCCCGGCGTGGACAATGGCTACACCTTC
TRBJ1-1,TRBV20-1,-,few,CSASSPGLNTEAFF,TGCAGTGCTAGTAGTCCAGGTCTGAACACTGAAGCTTTCTTT
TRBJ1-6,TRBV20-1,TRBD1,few,CSARTGAGTGGGSPLHF,TGCAGTGCTAGAACTGGGGCCGGGACAGGGGGCGGATCACCCCTCCACTTT